This T cell receptor beta chain came from a study of blood T cell repertoires in COVID-19 (dated by TCRdb to about 2020). With regard to the full study: Samples covering the acute and convalescent phases of COVID-19 were provided by collaborators in the United States, Italy and Spain. The prospective study material was composed of cDNA or gDNA derived from T cells, B-cell-depleted T cells, or PBMCs. The dataset comprised deeply sampled blood TCRbeta repertoires from subjects exposed to, actively infected with, or recovered from COVID-19. The repertoires were made available in a free public database intended to serve as a resource for research on the immune response to SARS-CoV-2. The samples were drawn from two sources: the first 160 participants of the ongoing ImmuneRACE study, and 1,000 to 1,500 subjects contributed by 6 global collaborators. Sample metadata almost always included a de-identified subject ID, COVID-19 status, age in years and sex. Where available, HLA class I and class II types were obtained from metadata supplied by the sample provider rather than from assay-based typing. Paper-wide results and their limitations: How much clinical and demographic metadata was included differed by source and by participant, and the metadata was provided uncurated.

TCRbeta CDR3 regions were amplified from genomic DNA using the immunoSEQ Assay, a bias-controlled multiplex PCR. From the authors' description of their analysis: Within the assay, amplification of reference gene primers was used to estimate how many nucleated cells each sample contained. To quantify the absolute abundance of each unique TCRbeta CDR3 rearrangement, sequence reads were collapsed and filtered. Productive Simpson clonality was computed per sample as the square root of Simpson's diversity index over productive rearrangements. TCRdb retrieved this table from immuneACCESS and kept in-frame rearrangements only. Not all clones are present; in checked studies, unresolved V genes account for under half, and no reason is known for the remainder. The V and J calls and clone size come from that table; D and trimming were worked out from the DNA. Within this sample are 160,000 or so clones, with about 80% of them counted one time only. The ten largest clones represent less than 2% of the sample.

V lost 7 bases and J lost 4 bases; the stretch between them is 12 bases long. From the cysteine through the phenylalanine, the CDR3 covers 13 amino acids. Solely the CDR3 DNA is kept, with 39 bases framed from the first base. The collaborating institutions used their own protocols to collect whole blood in K2EDTA tubes. For TCRbeta analysis, collaborators shipped samples in one of three forms: frozen whole blood, isolated PBMCs, or DNA extracted from either of those sample types. Comment on this clone: Its antigen is currently not known. There are no base qualities to consult, and no much larger clone falls within one base.

The specimen sequenced was peripheral blood. This clonotype originated in a human donor in a cohort sampled during active COVID-19. The V and J segments used are TRBV12-3 or TRBV12-4 and TRBJ2-3, with TRBD2 perhaps the D gene, on 6 matching bases. The CDR3 loop reads CASTEGRPDTQYF. The DNA sequence reads TGTGCCAGCACCGAGGGGAGGCCAGATACGCAGTATTTT.